Listed here are 9 T cell receptor beta chains from one sample, sequenced in a study of cytomegalovirus exposure and HLA in healthy donors. PCR used 60 Vbeta primers and 13 Jbeta primers. Sequenced by immunoSEQ multiplex PCR; TCRdb stores in-frame clones only, minus some. The sample data list about 88,000 clones. Sequenced sample: PBMCs. These TCRs come from a girl aged 10-17 years in good health and CMV-seropositive.

CDR3 residues: CASSAPRTGTIYEQYF. CDR3 nucleotides: TGTGCCAGCAGCGCCCCTAGGACAGGGACCATCTACGAGCAGTACTTC. The chain recombines TRBV5-4 with TRBJ2-7; 8 bases match TRBD1. Germline trimming cut 4 bases from V and 3 bases from J; bases unmatched to any gene: 12. Germline CDR1 reads SGHNT; CDR2 reads YYREEE (reference sequence). The CDR3 consists of 16 residues.

This rearrangement joins TRBV7-9 to TRBJ1-2, with 11 nucleotides matching TRBD1. The CDR3 is made up of 16 amino acids. The V gene end was trimmed by 5 bases and the J gene end by 4 bases; junction bases not matched to a gene: 9. Per germline, CDR1 SEHNR and CDR2 FQNEAQ (reference sequence). In nucleotides, the CDR3 is TGTGCCAGCAGCAACGGACAGGGGGCGGACGTCTATGGCTACACCTTC. Its translation is CASSNGQGADVYGYTF.

The V gene is TRBV6-5, the J gene TRBJ2-7, with 8 nucleotides matching TRBD1. J was trimmed by 3 bases and V by 6 bases; bases with no gene match: 10. Looked up from germline, CDR1 is MNHEY and CDR2 is SVGAGI. The CDR3 is 15 residues long. CDR3 loop: CASRRFDRGYYEQYF. Here the CDR3 DNA reads TGTGCCAGCAGGAGATTTGACAGGGGATACTACGAGCAGTACTTC.

The gene calls are TRBV28 and TRBJ1-1; TRBD1 is a possible D gene (5 bases). From germline, CDR1 is MDHEN and CDR2 SYDVKM. Trimming took 7 bases from V and 4 from J, leaving 19 bases between them. This CDR3 contains 15 residues. Here the CDR3 reads CASIQGQGWGTEAFF. The CDR3 nucleotides are TGTGCCAGCATCCAAGGTCAGGGTTGGGGCACTGAAGCTTTCTTT.

The V and J genes are TRBV6-5 and TRBJ2-2; perhaps TRBD2 as D (6 bases). The V and J ends lost 5 bases and 8 bases respectively, with 18 bases between them. The germline V gene has CDR1 MNHEY and CDR2 SVGAGI. This CDR3 contains 15 residues. The CDR3 is CASSNRLDRTGELFF. The CDR3 DNA follows: TGTGCCAGCAGTAACCGACTAGATCGGACTGGGGAGCTGTTTTTT.

The V gene is TRBV4-2, the J gene TRBJ1-4, with 8 bases aligning to TRBD1. The CDR3 runs 13 residues. In germline, CDR1 is LGHNA, CDR2 YNFKEQ. The V gene end was trimmed by 7 bases and the J gene end by 8 bases; junction bases not matched to a gene: 6. The CDR3 protein is CASKGQGNEKLFF. The CDR3 DNA sequence: TGTGCCAGCAAAGGACAGGGAAACGAAAAACTGTTTTTT.

The V call is TRBV9, the J call TRBJ2-5; tentatively, D is TRBD1 (6 bases). The germline V and J ends were trimmed by 4 bases and 1 base, with 11 bases remaining between them. The CDR3 consists of 14 residues. Germline CDR1 reads SGDLS; CDR2 reads YYNGEE. The CDR3 reads CASSPQGSQETQYF. CDR3 nucleotides: TGTGCCAGCAGCCCTCAGGGGTCCCAAGAGACCCAGTACTTC.

V gene TRBV6-1 combines with J gene TRBJ1-2; no reliable D call. Germline CDR1 MNHNS, CDR2 SASEGT. V was cut by 7 bases and J by 8 bases, with 17 bases left in between. This CDR3 is 13 amino acids long. CDR3 region: CASKEFTYGGYTF. The CDR3 DNA is TGTGCCAGCAAGGAGTTCACGTATGGCGGCTACACCTTC.

The chain combines TRBV5-5 with TRBJ1-4, with a possible D match to TRBD1 (5 bases). CDR3 length: 13 residues. The germline V gene encodes CDR1 SGHKS and CDR2 YYEKEE (reference sequence). Trimming cost V 4 bases and J 5 bases, with 9 bases left between them. The CDR3 region has the DNA TGTGCCAGCAGCGGGGCGGGGAATGAAAAACTGTTTTTT. Translating it yields CASSGAGNEKLFF.